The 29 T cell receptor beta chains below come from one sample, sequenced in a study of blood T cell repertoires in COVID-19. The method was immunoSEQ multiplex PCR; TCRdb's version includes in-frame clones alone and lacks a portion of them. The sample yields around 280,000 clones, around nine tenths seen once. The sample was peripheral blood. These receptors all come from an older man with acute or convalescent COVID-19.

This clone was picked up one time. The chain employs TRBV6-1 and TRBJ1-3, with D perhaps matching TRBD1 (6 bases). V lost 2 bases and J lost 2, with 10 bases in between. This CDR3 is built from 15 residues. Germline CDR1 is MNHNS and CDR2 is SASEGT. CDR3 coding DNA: TGTGCCAGCAGTGAACAGGGGACGGCTGGAAACACCATATATTTT. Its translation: CASSEQGTAGNTIYF.

In DNA, the CDR3 is TGTGCCAGCAGCTTACAGGGGGTTGTCACAGATACGCAGTATTTT. It specifies CASSLQGVVTDTQYF. The chain couples TRBV7-2 to TRBJ2-3; 7 nucleotides match TRBD1. CDR1 and CDR2 from the germline V gene are SGHTA and FQGNSA. The CDR3 extends over 15 amino acids. The V and J ends lost 2 bases and 2 bases, in that order; junction bases with no gene match: 4.

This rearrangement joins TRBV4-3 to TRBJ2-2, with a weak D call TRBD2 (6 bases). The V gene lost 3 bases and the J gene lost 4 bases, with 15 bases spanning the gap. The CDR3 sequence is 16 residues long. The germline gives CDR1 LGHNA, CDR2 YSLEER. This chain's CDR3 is CASSQEGSRVTGELFF. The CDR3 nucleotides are TGCGCCAGCAGCCAGGAGGGGTCTCGAGTCACCGGGGAGCTGTTTTTT.

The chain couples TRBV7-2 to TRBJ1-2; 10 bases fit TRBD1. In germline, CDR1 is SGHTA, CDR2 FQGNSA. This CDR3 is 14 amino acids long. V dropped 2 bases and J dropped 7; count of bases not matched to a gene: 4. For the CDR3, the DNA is TGTGCCAGCAGCTTACTGGGACAGGGGTTTGGCTACACCTTC. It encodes CASSLLGQGFGYTF. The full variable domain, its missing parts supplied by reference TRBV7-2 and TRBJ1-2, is GAGVSQSPSNKVTEKGKDVELRCDPISGHTALYWYRQSLGQGLEFLIYFQGNSAPDKSGLPSDRFSAERTGGSVSTLTIQRTQQEDSAVYLCASSLLGQGFGYTFGSGTRLTVV.

The CDR3 reads CASRIYSGTTNEKLFF. In DNA form, the CDR3 reads TGTGCCAGTAGAATATATTCAGGGACAACTAATGAAAAACTGTTTTTT. The chain has TRBV19 and TRBJ1-4, with D possibly TRBD1 on 5 matching bases. V lost 6 bases and J 0 bases, leaving 14 bases between the germline ends. The CDR3 length is 16 residues. From germline, CDR1 is LNHDA and CDR2 SQIVND (reference sequence).

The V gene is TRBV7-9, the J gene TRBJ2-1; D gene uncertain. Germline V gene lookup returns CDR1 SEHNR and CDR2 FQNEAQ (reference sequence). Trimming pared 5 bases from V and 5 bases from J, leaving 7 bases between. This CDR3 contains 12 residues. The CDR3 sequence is CASSRRDNEQFF. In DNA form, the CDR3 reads TGTGCCAGCAGCCGCCGGGACAATGAGCAGTTCTTC.

CDR3 bases: TGTGCCAGCAGCTTGAGGGGGGGCGCCAACCGTGGAAACACCATATATTTT. It translates to CASSLRGGANRGNTIYF. This chain joins TRBV5-4 and TRBJ1-3; tentative D call: TRBD1 (6 bases). The ends were cut back, 1 base at V and 3 bases at J, with 17 bases in the middle. The CDR3 is 17 residues long. Germline V CDR1 and CDR2: SGHNT, YYREEE (reference sequence). Complete variable domain (other parts from reference TRBV5-4 and TRBJ1-3): ETGVTQSPTHLIKTRGQQVTLRCSSQSGHNTVSWYQQALGQGPQFIFQYYREEENGRGNFPPRFSGLQFPNYSSELNVNALELDDSALYLCASSLRGGANRGNTIYFGEGSWLTVV.

The CDR3 DNA follows: TGTGCCAGCAGCTTAATCAGAGCGGATACGCAGTATTTT. It yields the protein CASSLIRADTQYF. The chain uses TRBV7-2 and TRBJ2-3, with D uncertain. Germline CDR1 and CDR2: SGHTA and FQGNSA. CDR3 length: 13 amino acids. The V end lost 2 bases, the J end lost 6 bases, and 9 bases lay between the germline ends.

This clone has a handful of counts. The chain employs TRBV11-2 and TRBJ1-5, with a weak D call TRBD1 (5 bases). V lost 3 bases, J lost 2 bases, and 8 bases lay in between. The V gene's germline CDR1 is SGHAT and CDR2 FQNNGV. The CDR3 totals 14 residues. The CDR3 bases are TGTGCCAGCAGCTTGACAGACGGCAATCAGCCCCAGCATTTT. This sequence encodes CASSLTDGNQPQHF.

For the CDR3, the DNA is TGTGCCAGCAGCCAAAGTCCGGGAGGGTTTGGCGAAGCTTTCTTT. Translated: CASSQSPGGFGEAFF. This rearrangement joins TRBV3-1 (or the pseudogene TRBV3-2) to TRBJ1-1; unclear D gene. Germline V CDR1 and CDR2: LGHDT, YNNKEL (reference sequence). The CDR3 consists of 15 residues. V shed 2 bases and J shed 8 bases, with 18 bases lying between them.

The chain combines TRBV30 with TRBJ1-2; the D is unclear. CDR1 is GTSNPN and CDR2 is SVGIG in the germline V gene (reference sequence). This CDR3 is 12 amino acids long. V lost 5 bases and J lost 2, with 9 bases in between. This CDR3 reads CAWSEGNYGYTF. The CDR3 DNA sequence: TGTGCCTGGTCCGAGGGCAACTATGGCTACACCTTC. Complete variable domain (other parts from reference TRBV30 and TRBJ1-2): SQTIHQWPATLVQPVGSPLSLECTVEGTSNPNLYWYRQAAGRGLQLLFYSVGIGQISSEVPQNLSASRPQDRQFILSSKKLLLSDSGFYLCAWSEGNYGYTFGSGTRLTVV.

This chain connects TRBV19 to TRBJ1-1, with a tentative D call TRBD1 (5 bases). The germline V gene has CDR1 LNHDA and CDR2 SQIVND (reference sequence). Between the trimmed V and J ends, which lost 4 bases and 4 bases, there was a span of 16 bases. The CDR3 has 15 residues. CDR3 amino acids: CASSTWGEVGTEAFF. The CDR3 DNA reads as TGTGCCAGTAGTACATGGGGGGAGGTCGGCACTGAAGCTTTCTTT.

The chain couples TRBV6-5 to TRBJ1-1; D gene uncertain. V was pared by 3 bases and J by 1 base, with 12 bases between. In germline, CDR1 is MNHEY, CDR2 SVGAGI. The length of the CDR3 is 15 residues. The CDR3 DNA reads TGTGCCAGCAGTTATGCCTTACCCGGGAACACTGAAGCTTTCTTT. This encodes CASSYALPGNTEAFF.

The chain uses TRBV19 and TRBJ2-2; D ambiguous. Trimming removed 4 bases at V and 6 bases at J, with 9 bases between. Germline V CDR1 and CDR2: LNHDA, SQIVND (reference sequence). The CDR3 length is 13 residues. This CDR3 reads CASSSNGAGELFF. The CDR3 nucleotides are TGTGCCAGTAGTAGTAATGGAGCCGGGGAGCTGTTTTTT.

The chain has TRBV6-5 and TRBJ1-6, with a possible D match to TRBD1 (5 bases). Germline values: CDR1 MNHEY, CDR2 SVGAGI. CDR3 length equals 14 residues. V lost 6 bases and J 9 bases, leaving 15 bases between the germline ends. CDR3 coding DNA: TGTGCCAGCAGAACGGGGGGAAGGAGTTCACCCCTCCACTTT. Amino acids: CASRTGGRSSPLHF.

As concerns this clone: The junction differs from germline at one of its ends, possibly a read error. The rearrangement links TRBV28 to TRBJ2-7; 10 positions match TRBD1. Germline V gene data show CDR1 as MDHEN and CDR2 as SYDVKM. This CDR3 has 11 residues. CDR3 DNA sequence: TGTGCCAGCAGCAGGGCTGGACAGGGGGTCTTC. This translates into CASSRAGQGVF.

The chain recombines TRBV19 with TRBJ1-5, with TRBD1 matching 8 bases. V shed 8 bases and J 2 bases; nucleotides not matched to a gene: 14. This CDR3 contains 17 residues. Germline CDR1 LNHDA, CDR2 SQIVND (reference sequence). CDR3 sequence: CASQSSSPTGGNQPQHF. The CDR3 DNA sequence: TGTGCCAGTCAATCCTCATCGCCGACAGGGGGCAATCAGCCCCAGCATTTT.

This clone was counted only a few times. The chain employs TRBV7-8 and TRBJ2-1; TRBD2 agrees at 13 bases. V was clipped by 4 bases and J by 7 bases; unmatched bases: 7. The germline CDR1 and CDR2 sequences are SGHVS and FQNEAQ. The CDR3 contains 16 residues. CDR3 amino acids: CASSSRTSGRKNEQFF. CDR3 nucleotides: TGTGCCAGCAGCTCCCGGACTAGCGGGAGAAAGAATGAGCAGTTCTTC.

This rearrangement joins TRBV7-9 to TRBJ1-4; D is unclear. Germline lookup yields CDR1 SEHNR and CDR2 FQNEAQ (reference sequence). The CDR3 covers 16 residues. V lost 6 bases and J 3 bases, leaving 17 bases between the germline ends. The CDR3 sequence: CASSTFSDFSNEKLFF. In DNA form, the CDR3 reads TGTGCCAGCAGTACTTTTTCGGACTTTTCTAATGAAAAACTGTTTTTT. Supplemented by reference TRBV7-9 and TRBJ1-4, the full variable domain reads DTGVSQNPRHKITKRGQNVTFRCDPISEHNRLYWYRQTLGQGPEFLTYFQNEAQLEKSRLLSDRFSAERPKGSFSTLEIQRTEQGDSAMYLCASSTFSDFSNEKLFFGSGTQLSVL.

CDR3 sequence: CASSPLRTATSGNTIYF. CDR3 coding DNA: TGTGCCAGCAGCCCTTTAAGGACAGCCACCTCTGGAAACACCATATATTTT. This chain connects TRBV5-6 to TRBJ1-3; possibly TRBD1 for D (6 bases). Trimming left V 4 bases short and J 0 bases short, with 17 bases between. Germline loops: CDR1 SGHDT, CDR2 YYEEEE. The length of the CDR3 is 17 residues.

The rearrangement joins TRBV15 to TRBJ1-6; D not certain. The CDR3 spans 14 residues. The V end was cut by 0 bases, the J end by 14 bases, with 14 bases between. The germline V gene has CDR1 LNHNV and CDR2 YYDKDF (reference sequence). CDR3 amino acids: CATSRDPAAQTLHF. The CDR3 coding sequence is TGTGCCACCAGCAGAGATCCCGCGGCCCAGACCCTCCACTTT.

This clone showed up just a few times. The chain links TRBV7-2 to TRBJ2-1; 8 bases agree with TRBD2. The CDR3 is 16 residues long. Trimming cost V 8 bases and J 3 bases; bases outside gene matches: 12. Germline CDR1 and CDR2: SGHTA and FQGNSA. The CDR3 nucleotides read TGTGCCAGCTCTATTAGGGGCGGGAGGCACTACAATGAGCAGTTCTTC. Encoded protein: CASSIRGGRHYNEQFF. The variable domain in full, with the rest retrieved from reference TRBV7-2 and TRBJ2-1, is GAGVSQSPSNKVTEKGKDVELRCDPISGHTALYWYRQSLGQGLEFLIYFQGNSAPDKSGLPSDRFSAERTGGSVSTLTIQRTQQEDSAVYLCASSIRGGRHYNEQFFGPGTRLTVL.

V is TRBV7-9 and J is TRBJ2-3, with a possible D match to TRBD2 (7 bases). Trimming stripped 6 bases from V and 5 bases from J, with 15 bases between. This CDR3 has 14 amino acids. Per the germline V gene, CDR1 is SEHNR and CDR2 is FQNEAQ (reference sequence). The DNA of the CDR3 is TGTGCCAGCAGAAATACGGGGGGCGGAGATACGCAGTATTTT. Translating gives CASRNTGGGDTQYF.

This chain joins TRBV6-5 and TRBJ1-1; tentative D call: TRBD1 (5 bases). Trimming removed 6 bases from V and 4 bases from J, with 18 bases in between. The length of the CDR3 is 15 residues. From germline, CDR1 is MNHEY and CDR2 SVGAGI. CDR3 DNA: TGTGCCAGCAGCCAAACCGGTCAGGGAATCACTGAAGCTTTCTTT. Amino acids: CASSQTGQGITEAFF.

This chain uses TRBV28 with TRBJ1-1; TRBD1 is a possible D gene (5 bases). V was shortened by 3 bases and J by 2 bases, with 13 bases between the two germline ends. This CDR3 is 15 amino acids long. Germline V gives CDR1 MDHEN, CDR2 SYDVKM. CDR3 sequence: CASSFDIQGNTEAFF. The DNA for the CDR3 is TGTGCCAGCAGTTTCGATATTCAGGGAAACACTGAAGCTTTCTTT.

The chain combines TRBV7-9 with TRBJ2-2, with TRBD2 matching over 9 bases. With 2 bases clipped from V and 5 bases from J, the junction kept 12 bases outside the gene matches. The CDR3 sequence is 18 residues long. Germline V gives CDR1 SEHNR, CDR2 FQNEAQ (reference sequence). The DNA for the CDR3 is TGTGCCAGCAGCTTACCACACCTTAGCGGGAGAGGGACCGGGGAGCTGTTTTTT. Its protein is CASSLPHLSGRGTGELFF.

CDR3 loop: CASSWTGGDNSPLHF. The CDR3 DNA is TGTGCCAGCAGCTGGACAGGGGGGGATAATTCACCCCTCCACTTT. The chain has TRBV7-9 and TRBJ1-6; 10 nucleotides line up with TRBD1. The germline CDR1 and CDR2 sequences are SEHNR and FQNEAQ (reference sequence). V dropped 4 bases and J dropped 5; count of bases not matched to a gene: 2. This CDR3 has 15 residues. The full variable domain, its missing parts supplied by reference TRBV7-9 and TRBJ1-6, is DTGVSQNPRHKITKRGQNVTFRCDPISEHNRLYWYRQTLGQGPEFLTYFQNEAQLEKSRLLSDRFSAERPKGSFSTLEIQRTEQGDSAMYLCASSWTGGDNSPLHFGNGTRLTVT.

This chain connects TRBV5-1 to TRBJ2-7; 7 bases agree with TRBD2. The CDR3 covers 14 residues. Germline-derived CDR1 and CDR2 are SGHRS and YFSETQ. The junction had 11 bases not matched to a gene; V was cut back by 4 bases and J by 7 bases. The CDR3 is CASSGGPGEGEQYF. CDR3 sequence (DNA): TGCGCCAGCAGCGGAGGACCTGGGGAGGGGGAGCAGTACTTC.

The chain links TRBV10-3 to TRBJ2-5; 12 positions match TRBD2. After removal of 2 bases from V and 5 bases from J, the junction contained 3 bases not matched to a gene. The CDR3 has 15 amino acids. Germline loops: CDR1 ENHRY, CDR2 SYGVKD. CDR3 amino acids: CAISEGLAGKETQYF. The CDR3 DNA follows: TGTGCCATCAGTGAGGGACTAGCGGGGAAGGAGACCCAGTACTTC.